This T cell receptor (beta chain) was sequenced during a study of CD4 and CD8 cells across lung adenocarcinoma regions. Trimming cost V 3 bases and J 13 bases, with 34 bases left between them. This CDR3 spans 19 amino acids. Germline V gene sequence: CDR1 MNHNS, CDR2 SASEGT. Each CDR3 protein is one row after TCRdb ran MiXCR on the PCR reads. Here the sample spans 2,000 or so distinct CDR3 sequences, about half being singletons. The patients had localized lung adenocarcinoma, a non-small cell subtype. The chain employs TRBV6-1 and TRBJ2-4; perhaps D is TRBD1 or TRBD2 (5 bases each). This receptor was taken from a female donor with lung adenocarcinoma. The CD4 and CD8 labels of this study may be unreliable. Sequenced: CD4+ T cells from the center of a lung tumor. CDR3 DNA sequence: TGTGCCAGCAGTGATGGCCGCTTCCCGGGGCGGAGAGCCACAGATACGCAGTACTTC. It encodes CASSDGRFPGRRATDTQYF.